A selection of T cell receptor beta chains follows, all from one sample in a study of blood T cells in healthy people across ages. Via MiXCR, TCRdb re-called the 5' RACE reads, giving one row per CDR3 protein. Among around 280,000 distinct CDR3 sequences listed, roughly 26% were seen once. Sequenced material: blood. These receptors all stem from a woman between 70 and 85 years old in good health. CDR3s include the opening cysteine and the closing phenylalanine or tryptophan. The D gene is left open where the match is weak. Some rows mark clone size as missing; the rest say once, few, many or name a class of expanded clone.

abundance	v_gene	d_gene	j_gene	CDR3nt	CDR3aa
many	TRBV11-2	NA	TRBJ1-4	TGTGCCAGCAGCTTAGAAAAGGCCCGGGCCCCCAATGAAAAACTGTTTTTT	CASSLEKARAPNEKLFF
NA	TRBV4-2	NA	TRBJ2-4	TGTGCCAGCAGCGCGGGACAGAGCCTAGCCAAAAACATTCAGTACTTC	CASSAGQSLAKNIQYF
few	TRBV20-1	NA	TRBJ2-1	TGCAGTGCTCCTAAAGGGGAGCAGTTCTTC	CSAPKGEQFF
few	TRBV11-2	NA	TRBJ2-1	TGTGCCAGCAGCAGTCGGGATAGCGGGACAGGGTATGAGCAGTTCTTC	CASSSRDSGTGYEQFF
NA	TRBV7-9	NA	TRBJ2-1	TGTGCCAGCAGCTTATTTTCGAGTGATTCCTACAATGAGCAGTTCTTC	CASSLFSSDSYNEQFF
NA	TRBV7-8	TRBD2	TRBJ2-1	TGTGCCAGCAGCTATGGAAGCGGGAGGGTATTGTCTGAGCAGTTCTTC	CASSYGSGRVLSEQFF
NA	TRBV20-1	TRBD2	TRBJ2-1	TGCAGTGCTAGAGGGCCAGCGGGAGGGAACAACGGGCAGTTCTTC	CSARGPAGGNNGQFF
few	TRBV6-1	TRBD2	TRBJ2-1	TGTGCCAGCAGGTCCCCCATAGCGGGATCCTACAATGAGCAGTTCTTC	CASRSPIAGSYNEQFF
NA	TRBV5-8	NA	TRBJ2-3	TGTGCCAGCGCCGGTACGCAGTATTTT	CASAGTQYF
many	TRBV3-1	NA	TRBJ1-2	TGTGCCAGCAGCCCCCATTCAACGGGTGGCTACACCTTC	CASSPHSTGGYTF
few	TRBV28	TRBD1	TRBJ1-2	TGTGCCAGCAGTTTATACCCCAGGACAGGGGGCGAGTACACCTTC	CASSLYPRTGGEYTF
few	TRBV4-1	NA	TRBJ2-3	TGCGCCAGCAGCCAGATCGGACTTAGCACGGATACGCAGTATTTT	CASSQIGLSTDTQYF
few	TRBV28	NA	TRBJ1-5	TGTGCCAGCAGTTTGAGGGCGGACGGGAGCAATCAGCCCCAGCATTTT	CASSLRADGSNQPQHF
many	TRBV7-6	TRBD1	TRBJ2-5	TGTGCCAGCAGCCCCAGGGGGTTGGAGACCCAGTACTTC	CASSPRGLETQYF
NA	TRBV28	NA	TRBJ2-3	TGTGCCAGCAGCACAAACCCCGGAGGGGGATTAGATACGCAGTATTTT	CASSTNPGGGLDTQYF
few	TRBV12-3/TRBV12-4	TRBD2	TRBJ2-7	TGTGCCAGCAGTTACCTAAAGACGGGAGGGCAGTACGAGCAGTACTTC	CASSYLKTGGQYEQYF
few	TRBV7-2	TRBD1	TRBJ2-7	TGTGCCAGCAGCTTAGACGACAGGGGGCGCCCCTACGAGCAGTACTTC	CASSLDDRGRPYEQYF
few	TRBV3-1	NA	TRBJ2-7	TGTGCCAGCAGCCAAGAGGTCTGGGAGCAGTACTTC	CASSQEVWEQYF
NA	TRBV9	NA	TRBJ1-6	TGTGCCAGCAGCGGTACAGGGAGTAATTCACCCCTCCACTTT	CASSGTGSNSPLHF
few	TRBV27	NA	TRBJ2-7	TGTGCCAGCAGTTTATCGTTCCTCGGTTCCTACGAGCAGTACTTC	CASSLSFLGSYEQYF
many	TRBV5-1	TRBD1	TRBJ1-4	TGCGCCAGCAGCCCGGCGGACAGGGATGAAAAACTGTTTTTT	CASSPADRDEKLFF
NA	TRBV27	NA	TRBJ2-5	TGTGCCAGCAGTTTATCGGGGCAGTGGAGCTACGAGACCCAGTACTTC	CASSLSGQWSYETQYF
NA	TRBV4-1	TRBD1	TRBJ2-5	TGCGCCAGCAGCCAAGAACAGGGGAGAGAGACCCAGTACTTC	CASSQEQGRETQYF
NA	TRBV29-1	NA	TRBJ2-3	TGCAGCGTTGAGTCTAATACGCAGTATTTT	CSVESNTQYF
NA	TRBV7-2	NA	TRBJ2-5	TGTGCCAGCAGCCCATTAGGCGAGGGAGAGACCCAGTACTTC	CASSPLGEGETQYF
few	TRBV5-1	NA	TRBJ1-4	TGCGCCAGCAAGGCGACGGCAGGCCTTAATGAAAAACTGTTTTTT	CASKATAGLNEKLFF
NA	TRBV9	TRBD1	TRBJ2-5	TGTGCCAGCAGCGCCCAGACAGGGGTGGAGACCCAGTACTTC	CASSAQTGVETQYF
few	TRBV12-3/TRBV12-4	NA	TRBJ2-3	TGTGCCACTTCAACGGGGGACACAGATACGCAGTATTTT	CATSTGDTDTQYF
NA	TRBV20-1	TRBD2	TRBJ2-1	TGCAGTGTCACCAAGGCCGGGACTAGCGGCTTGGGGCAGTTCTTC	CSVTKAGTSGLGQFF
NA	TRBV21-1	NA	TRBJ1-2	TGTGCCAGCAGCCACCAGACAGGGGAGGGAGTCTATGGCTACACCTTC	CASSHQTGEGVYGYTF
NA	TRBV6-6	NA	TRBJ2-3	TGTGCCAGCAGACCGCTCGGGACTAGCACAGATACGCAGTATTTT	CASRPLGTSTDTQYF
few	TRBV27	NA	TRBJ1-4	TGTGCCAGCAGTCAGGACTGGGGCAAGTCCGTAAATGAAAAACTGTTTTTT	CASSQDWGKSVNEKLFF
NA	TRBV5-1	TRBD1	TRBJ1-2	TGCGCCAGCAGCTTCGCAGGGGGCGGAAGTGGCTACACCTTC	CASSFAGGGSGYTF
NA	TRBV28	NA	TRBJ1-2	TGTGCCAGCAGGTCAGACGGTGCGGGCTACACCTTC	CASRSDGAGYTF
NA	TRBV9	TRBD1	TRBJ1-2	TGTGCCAGCAGCTTAGGACAGGGGTACTATGGCTACACCTTC	CASSLGQGYYGYTF
NA	TRBV5-1	NA	TRBJ2-1	TGCGCCAGCAGCTTGTTGGGCGGCGATGAGCAGTTCTTC	CASSLLGGDEQFF
few	TRBV7-2	TRBD2	TRBJ2-5	TGTGCCAGCAGCCTTCCCCGGACTAGCGGGAGGCAGAGAGAGACCCAGTACTTC	CASSLPRTSGRQRETQYF
NA	TRBV7-9	NA	TRBJ2-6	TGTGCCAGCAGCTTTGGGGACCCTTACGCTGGGGCCAACGTCCTGACTTTC	CASSFGDPYAGANVLTF
NA	TRBV28	NA	TRBJ1-6	TGTGCCAGCAGCATACTTTCCGGGACCCTTGATTCACCCCTCCACTTT	CASSILSGTLDSPLHF
few	TRBV5-1	NA	TRBJ2-1	TGCGCCAGCAGCTTGGTCCCATACAATGAGCAGTTCTTC	CASSLVPYNEQFF
NA	TRBV6-1	TRBD2	TRBJ2-1	TGTGCCAGCAGTGAAGTACGACTAGCGGGAGTGAGTCGAAATGAGCAGTTCTTC	CASSEVRLAGVSRNEQFF
few	TRBV20-1	TRBD1	TRBJ2-4	TGCAGTGCACGGCCGGGACAGGGTAACATTCAGTACTTC	CSARPGQGNIQYF
few	TRBV27	NA	TRBJ2-5	TGTGCCAGCAGTTTTCTCGGCAGCCAAGAGACCCAGTACTTC	CASSFLGSQETQYF
NA	TRBV10-3	NA	TRBJ1-2	TGTGCCATCAGTCCCCAGGGGCAGGCGGGCGGCTACACCTTC	CAISPQGQAGGYTF
few	TRBV7-2	NA	TRBJ2-4	TGTGCCAGCAGCTTAGCACAGGAAACATTTCAGTACTTC	CASSLAQETFQYF
few	TRBV20-1	NA	TRBJ2-5	TGCAGTGCCAACGCCGGGACGACGGAGACCCAGTACTTC	CSANAGTTETQYF